Listed here are 6 T cell receptor beta chains from one sample, sequenced in a study of cytotoxic CD8 clonotypes in ibrutinib-treated CLL. TCRdb keeps only in-frame clones here, not all; method: immunoSEQ multiplex PCR. The sample contains some 150,000 clones, about 78% of which appear only once. The sample here was PBMCs, taken after 24 months of ibrutinib treatment. Receptor source: a human donor with chronic lymphocytic leukemia.

The V and J genes are TRBV12-5 and TRBJ2-7; tentative D call: TRBD1 (7 bases). V lost 2 bases and J 2 bases, leaving 16 bases between the germline ends. The germline CDR1 and CDR2 sequences are LGHNT and FRNRAP. The CDR3 loop spans 16 amino acids. This chain's CDR3 is CASGLTHRGLPYEQYF. CDR3 bases: TGTGCTAGTGGTTTGACCCACAGGGGACTCCCCTACGAGCAGTACTTC. Drawing the rest from reference TRBV12-5 and TRBJ2-7, the complete variable domain is DARVTQTPRHKVTEMGQEVTMRCQPILGHNTVFWYRQTMMQGLELLAYFRNRAPLDDSGMPKDRFSAEMPDATLATLKIQPSEPRDSAVYFCASGLTHRGLPYEQYFGPGTRLTVT.

Turning to this clone: Other DNA sequences in the sample encode the same CDR3. The CDR3 protein is CASTPGGTNTEAFF. The CDR3 coding sequence is TGTGCCAGCACCCCCGGGGGGACGAACACTGAAGCTTTCTTT. The chain recombines TRBV6-6 with TRBJ1-1, with a tentative D call TRBD1 (5 bases). The CDR3 contains 14 residues. V lost 7 bases to trimming and J lost 1 base, with 13 bases between them. Germline V gene data show CDR1 as MNHNY and CDR2 as SVGAGI (reference sequence).

The chain has TRBV6-6 and TRBJ2-1, with D hard to call. The CDR3 contains 11 residues. Germline loops: CDR1 MNHNY, CDR2 SVGAGI (reference sequence). Trimming stripped 5 bases from V and 8 bases from J, with 7 bases between. The CDR3 spells CASSPNDEQFF. CDR3 coding DNA: TGTGCCAGCAGTCCAAACGATGAGCAGTTCTTC.

This clone was observed a few times. The chain links TRBV4-2 to TRBJ1-2; no definite D call. The V end lost 4 bases, the J end lost 3 bases, and 12 bases lay between the germline ends. This CDR3 has 14 residues. The germline V gene encodes CDR1 LGHNA and CDR2 YNFKEQ. Here the CDR3 reads CASSPFVGDYGYTF. The CDR3 DNA reads TGTGCCAGCAGCCCCTTCGTGGGAGACTATGGCTACACCTTC.

The rearrangement links TRBV7-9 to TRBJ2-5; tentatively, D is TRBD2 (5 bases). The V end lost 5 bases, the J end lost 4 bases, and 14 bases lay between the germline ends. This CDR3 comprises 14 residues. CDR1 is SEHNR and CDR2 is FQNEAQ in the germline V gene (reference sequence). The chain's CDR3 is CASSPGVPGETQYF. The CDR3 DNA reads TGTGCCAGCAGCCCCGGGGTCCCCGGAGAGACCCAGTACTTC.

The chain links TRBV7-9 to TRBJ2-3, with D possibly matching TRBD1 (6 bases). The V gene's germline CDR1 is SEHNR and CDR2 FQNEAQ (reference sequence). The CDR3 runs to 14 residues. Trimming left V 5 bases short and J 1 base short, with 10 bases between. CDR3 coding DNA: TGTGCCAGCAGCCCCTGGACAGGCACAGATACGCAGTATTTT. The encoded protein is CASSPWTGTDTQYF. The complete variable domain, with remaining parts taken from reference TRBV7-9 and TRBJ2-3, reads DTGVSQNPRHKITKRGQNVTFRCDPISEHNRLYWYRQTLGQGPEFLTYFQNEAQLEKSRLLSDRFSAERPKGSFSTLEIQRTEQGDSAMYLCASSPWTGTDTQYFGPGTRLTVL.